This T cell receptor (beta chain) appears in the sequencing data of a study of blood T cell repertoires in COVID-19. Study summary: Collection of acute and convalescent COVID-19 samples took place in the United States, Italy and Spain. PBMCs, B-cell-depleted T cells, or T cells were the source of the cDNA or gDNA that made up the material.

TCRdb's copy holds only in-frame clones and misses some; the assay was immunoSEQ multiplex PCR. This sample carries more than 140,000 clones, 70% to 85% of them seen once, and the ten largest clones take about 7%. This CDR3 has 14 amino acids. Germline assignment: CDR1 MNHEY and CDR2 SMNVEV (reference sequence). The V gene lost 2 bases and the J gene lost 7 bases, with 11 bases spanning the gap. The rearrangement uses TRBV27 and TRBJ1-4; D call uncertain. The TCR was taken from a woman in her fifties or sixties in a cohort sampled during active or convalescent COVID-19. Material for sequencing was peripheral blood. The DNA for the CDR3 is TGTGCCAGCAGTTTAAACCCGGGAGGTGAAAAACTGTTTTTT. Protein product: CASSLNPGGEKLFF.